This T cell receptor (beta chain) was captured in a study of T cell responses to AZD1222 COVID-19 vaccine. This table comes from immunoSEQ multiplex PCR, and its TCRdb copy is limited to in-frame clones, with some not included. The sample shows fewer than 200,000 clones, around 88% of them seen only once. This CDR3 has 15 residues. The germline V gene encodes CDR1 MNHEY and CDR2 SVGEGT. Unmatched junction bases numbered 10, after V lost 5 bases and J lost 9 bases. This clone was seen once. This receptor was identified in an adult who received the AZD1222 COVID-19 vaccine. The specimen was peripheral blood, collected 28 days after the second AZD1222 dose. The chain uses TRBV6-2 or TRBV6-3 and TRBJ1-6; TRBD1 matches at 7 bases. The CDR3: CASSLSGTVTSPLHF. Written as DNA, the CDR3 is TGTGCCAGCAGTCTCTCCGGGACAGTAACTTCACCCCTCCACTTT.